This T cell receptor beta chain was recorded in a study of breast tumors, draining lymph nodes, adjacent tissues. This clonotype has just a few counts. Its antigen is not known. TCRdb fed the multiplex PCR reads into MiXCR, producing one record per CDR3 protein. In the table there are about 130,000 distinct CDR3 sequences, approximately 20% of which are singletons. Per germline, CDR1 KGHDR and CDR2 SFDVKD. The CDR3 runs to 15 residues. Trimming removed 2 bases from V and 7 bases from J; junction bases left unmatched: 2. Study results and caveats: Findings are consistent with lymph node origin and intratumoral expansion of most tumor T cells. Luminal-like breast cancer showed significantly higher tumor–nontumor repertoire similarity than basal-like. That most tumor T cells come from lymph nodes remained unproven. Tumor TCR diversity was below lymph nodes but above nontumor tissue.

The lymph nodes were axillary draining lymph nodes from breast cancer patients. The genes are TRBV24-1 and TRBJ1-4; 11 bases match TRBD1. This sequence originates from a female donor with breast cancer. Some clones in this sample may be carry-over from other donors' samples. Sequencing was performed on axillary lymph node tissue. Here the CDR3 reads CATSDSGTGGEKLFF. The CDR3 bases are TGTGCCACCAGTGATTCCGGGACAGGGGGTGAAAAACTGTTTTTT.